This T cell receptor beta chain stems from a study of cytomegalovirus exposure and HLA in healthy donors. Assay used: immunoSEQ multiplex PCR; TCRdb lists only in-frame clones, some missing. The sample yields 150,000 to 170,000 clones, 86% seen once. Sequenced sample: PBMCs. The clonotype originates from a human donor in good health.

CDR3: CAWNTGTYEQYF. DNA of the CDR3: TGTGCCTGGAATACAGGAACCTACGAGCAGTACTTC. This chain connects TRBV30 to TRBJ2-7, with TRBD1 as a possible D gene (5 bases). CDR3 size: 12 residues. The germline gives CDR1 GTSNPN, CDR2 SVGIG (reference sequence). The V gene lost 4 bases and the J gene lost 2 bases, with 9 bases spanning the gap. The full variable domain, with the rest looked up from reference TRBV30 and TRBJ2-7, is SQTIHQWPATLVQPVGSPLSLECTVEGTSNPNLYWYRQAAGRGLQLLFYSVGIGQISSEVPQNLSASRPQDRQFILSSKKLLLSDSGFYLCAWNTGTYEQYFGPGTRLTVT.